The present TCR beta chain was sequenced within a study of T cells in Graves' hyperthyroidism and ophthalmopathy. The V gene's germline CDR1 is ENHRY and CDR2 SYGVKD. This CDR3 contains 15 residues. V dropped 7 bases and J dropped 2 bases, with 17 bases sitting between them. This clonotype was counted ten times or more. Amplification of TCR beta CDR3 regions was performed using RNA transcripts as template. HTBI primers were employed in a first-round RT-PCR of the TCR CDR3. Via MiXCR, TCRdb re-called the multiplex PCR reads, giving one row per CDR3 protein. This sample yields roughly 800,000 distinct CDR3 sequences, of which over 35% are seen a single time; 8.9% belongs to the top ten.

Sample: blood. This chain joins TRBV10-3 and TRBJ1-1; D gene ambiguous. The TCR comes from a man aged 18 to 35 with Graves' hyperthyroidism. CDR3 DNA sequence: TGTGCCATCACCGTGGACCCCCGGGGTAACACTGAAGCTTTCTTT. Encoded protein: CAITVDPRGNTEAFF.